These T cell receptor beta chains were read from a single sample in a study of OX40 agonist ivuxolimab in advanced cancers. TCRdb's copy holds only in-frame clones and misses some; the assay was immunoSEQ multiplex PCR. Of roughly 66,000 clones listed, 80% are singletons. The specimen comprised CD4+ or CD8+ T cells sorted from blood, sampled in a trial of the OX40 agonist ivuxolimab. The source is an adult with an advanced solid tumor such as melanoma, head and neck, liver or kidney cancer. The CDR3 runs from the conserved cysteine through the conserved F or W. The D gene is left open where the match is weak. Clone sizes are given selectively: once, few, many, or a class where the clone is expanded.

abundance: .
v_gene: TRBV5-1
d_gene: .
j_gene: TRBJ2-1
CDR3nt: TGCGCCAGCAGCGCGGGACAGGGCCGGGGGCTAGCGGGGGCTTACAATGAGCAGTTCTTC
CDR3aa: CASSAGQGRGLAGAYNEQFF

abundance: .
v_gene: TRBV7-9
d_gene: TRBD2
j_gene: TRBJ2-1
CDR3nt: TGTGCCAGCAGCTTTAGCGGGGGGGCCTTGACTGAGCAGTTCTTC
CDR3aa: CASSFSGGALTEQFF

abundance: .
v_gene: TRBV7-6
d_gene: TRBD1
j_gene: TRBJ2-2
CDR3nt: TGTGCCAGCAGCAGGGACAGGTTCTTTATGGGGGAGCTGTTTTTT
CDR3aa: CASSRDRFFMGELFF

abundance: .
v_gene: TRBV5-4
d_gene: .
j_gene: TRBJ1-2
CDR3nt: TGTGCCAGCAGCTTCGGGAAGGAGGACGGCTACACCTTC
CDR3aa: CASSFGKEDGYTF

abundance: .
v_gene: TRBV27
d_gene: .
j_gene: TRBJ1-2
CDR3nt: TGTGCCAGCAGTTCGTCAGGTTTAAATGGCTACACCTTC
CDR3aa: CASSSSGLNGYTF

abundance: medium-sized
v_gene: TRBV2
d_gene: .
j_gene: TRBJ1-2
CDR3nt: TGTGCCAGCAGTGACAGGTCCTATGGCTACACCTTC
CDR3aa: CASSDRSYGYTF

abundance: .
v_gene: TRBV4-2
d_gene: .
j_gene: TRBJ2-6
CDR3nt: TGTGCCAGCAGCCAAGACCCCCACTCTGGGGCCAACGTCCTGACTTTC
CDR3aa: CASSQDPHSGANVLTF

abundance: .
v_gene: TRBV6-1
d_gene: .
j_gene: TRBJ2-7
CDR3nt: TGTGCCAGCAGTGAAGCGGCAGCAGCTTCCTCCTACGAGCAGTACTTC
CDR3aa: CASSEAAAASSYEQYF

abundance: .
v_gene: TRBV4-1
d_gene: .
j_gene: TRBJ2-2
CDR3nt: TGCGCCAGCAGCACGGGGACGTGGGGGACCGGGGAGCTGTTTTTT
CDR3aa: CASSTGTWGTGELFF

abundance: .
v_gene: TRBV30
d_gene: TRBD1
j_gene: TRBJ1-2
CDR3nt: TGTGCCTGGAGCGGTACAGGGGGAGAAGGCTACACCTTC
CDR3aa: CAWSGTGGEGYTF

abundance: .
v_gene: TRBV4-3
d_gene: .
j_gene: TRBJ1-2
CDR3nt: TGCGCCAGCAGCCAAGGCCGGGGCTTGAATAACTATGGCTACACCTTC
CDR3aa: CASSQGRGLNNYGYTF

abundance: once
v_gene: TRBV10-3
d_gene: .
j_gene: TRBJ1-1
CDR3nt: TGTGCCATCAGTGAGTCGATCAGAAACACTGAAGCTTTCTTT
CDR3aa: CAISESIRNTEAFF

abundance: few
v_gene: TRBV21-1
d_gene: .
j_gene: TRBJ1-1
CDR3nt: TGTGCCAGCAGCAAAGCTAAGACAGGGCCGATTACTGAAGCTTTCTTT
CDR3aa: CASSKAKTGPITEAFF

abundance: .
v_gene: TRBV30
d_gene: .
j_gene: TRBJ2-7
CDR3nt: TGTGCCTGGAGTGTGGAGGACCTTGTAGGCGAGCAGTACTTC
CDR3aa: CAWSVEDLVGEQYF

abundance: .
v_gene: TRBV2
d_gene: TRBD2
j_gene: TRBJ2-1
CDR3nt: TGTGCCAGCAGTGATAAGCGGGGGGGCGCTGAGCAGTTCTTC
CDR3aa: CASSDKRGGAEQFF

abundance: once
v_gene: TRBV15
d_gene: TRBD1
j_gene: TRBJ2-3
CDR3nt: TGTGCCACCAGTTTAGGGGGACAGGGGTCCGAAGATACGCAGTATTTT
CDR3aa: CATSLGGQGSEDTQYF

abundance: medium-sized
v_gene: TRBV7-2
d_gene: .
j_gene: TRBJ1-6
CDR3nt: TGTGCCAGCAGCGAGGCCGGGACTCGGAATTCACCCCTCCACTTT
CDR3aa: CASSEAGTRNSPLHF

abundance: .
v_gene: TRBV20-1
d_gene: TRBD1
j_gene: TRBJ1-2
CDR3nt: TGCAGTGCCAAAACAGGGGATGGCTACACCTTC
CDR3aa: CSAKTGDGYTF

abundance: .
v_gene: TRBV5-6
d_gene: .
j_gene: TRBJ2-7
CDR3nt: TGTGCCAGCAGCTTGAGGTACCGATCCTACGAGCAGTACTTC
CDR3aa: CASSLRYRSYEQYF

abundance: .
v_gene: TRBV6-1
d_gene: TRBD2
j_gene: TRBJ2-1
CDR3nt: TGTGCCAGCAGTGAAACTATCGGGGGGGCGGGTGAGCAGTTCTTC
CDR3aa: CASSETIGGAGEQFF

abundance: .
v_gene: TRBV5-1
d_gene: .
j_gene: TRBJ2-3
CDR3nt: TGCGCCAGCAGCTTTCCCCCTGAGTCTAGCACAGATACGCAGTATTTT
CDR3aa: CASSFPPESSTDTQYF

abundance: .
v_gene: TRBV6-7
d_gene: TRBD1
j_gene: TRBJ2-4
CDR3nt: TGTGCCAGAATATCTGGGACAGGGGGCCCCAGGGTGAACATTCAGTACTTC
CDR3aa: CARISGTGGPRVNIQYF

abundance: .
v_gene: TRBV5-1
d_gene: .
j_gene: TRBJ2-2
CDR3nt: TGCGCCAGCAGCTTGTGGCAGGGTGCCGGGGAGCTGTTTTTT
CDR3aa: CASSLWQGAGELFF